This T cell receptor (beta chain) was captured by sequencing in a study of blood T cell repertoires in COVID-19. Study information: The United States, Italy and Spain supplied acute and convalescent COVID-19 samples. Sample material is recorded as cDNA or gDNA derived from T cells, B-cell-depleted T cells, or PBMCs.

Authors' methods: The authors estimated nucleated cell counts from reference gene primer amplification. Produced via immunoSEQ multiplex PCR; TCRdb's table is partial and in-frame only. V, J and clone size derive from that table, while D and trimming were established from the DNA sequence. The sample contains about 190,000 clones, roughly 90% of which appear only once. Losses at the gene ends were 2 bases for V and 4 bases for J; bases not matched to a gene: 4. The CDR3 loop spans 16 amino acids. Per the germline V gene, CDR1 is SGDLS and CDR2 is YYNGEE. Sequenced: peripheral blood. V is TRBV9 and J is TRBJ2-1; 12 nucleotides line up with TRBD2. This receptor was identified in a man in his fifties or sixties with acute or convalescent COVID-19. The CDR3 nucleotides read TGTGCCAGCAGCGTGGCCGGGACTAGCGGGTACAATGAGCAGTTCTTC. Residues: CASSVAGTSGYNEQFF.